Following are 24 T cell receptor beta chains from one sample sequenced in a study of T-cell memory formation after mild COVID-19. TCRdb reprocessed the 5' RACE reads via MiXCR and lists one record per CDR3 protein. The sample has some 130,000 distinct CDR3 sequences, 15% to 20% seen once; the top ten hold approximately 15%. The specimen was PBMCs or a T cell subset sorted from them (not recorded which). These receptors all come from an adult woman who had mild COVID-19 (a few samples of this study predate the infection). Cell type and time point are not known.

The chain is built from TRBV27 and TRBJ1-2; 9 nucleotides agree with TRBD1. V shed 4 bases and J 0 bases; nucleotides not matched to a gene: 6. The CDR3 sequence is 16 residues long. Looked up from germline, CDR1 is MNHEY and CDR2 is SMNVEV (reference sequence). The CDR3 loop is CASSSSRQGANYGYTF. As DNA, the CDR3 is TGTGCCAGCAGTTCTTCACGACAGGGGGCTAACTATGGCTACACCTTC.

The J gene is TRBJ2-1, the V gene TRBV5-1; no firm D call. Trimming took 0 bases from V and 5 from J, leaving 6 bases between them. The CDR3 extends over 13 amino acids. Germline V gene sequence: CDR1 SGHRS, CDR2 YFSETQ. CDR3 nucleotide sequence: TGCGCCAGCAGCTTGGCCCAAAACAATGAGCAGTTCTTC. It translates to CASSLAQNNEQFF.

This clonotype was seen a handful of times. The V and J genes are TRBV12-3 or TRBV12-4 and TRBJ2-3, with D hard to call. Between the trimmed V and J ends, which lost 5 bases and 4 bases, there was a span of 7 bases. CDR3 length: 12 amino acids. CDR3 amino acids: CASSPDPDTQYF. The CDR3, as DNA: TGTGCCAGCAGTCCCGACCCAGATACGCAGTATTTT.

This clonotype was counted between two and nine times. This chain uses TRBV7-9 with TRBJ2-7; maybe TRBD1 (5 bases). Germline assignment: CDR1 SEHNR and CDR2 FQNEAQ (reference sequence). Trimming took 5 bases from V and 1 from J, leaving 15 bases between them. This CDR3 comprises 15 residues. CDR3 in DNA: TGTGCCAGCAGCCCAGGGCCCGAGGTATCCTACGAGCAGTACTTC. As protein: CASSPGPEVSYEQYF. Looking up the rest from reference TRBV7-9 and TRBJ2-7 gives the full variable domain: DTGVSQNPRHKITKRGQNVTFRCDPISEHNRLYWYRQTLGQGPEFLTYFQNEAQLEKSRLLSDRFSAERPKGSFSTLEIQRTEQGDSAMYLCASSPGPEVSYEQYFGPGTRLTVT.

This clonotype came up a few times. The chain recombines TRBV6-5 with TRBJ2-2; D unresolved. Germline assignment: CDR1 MNHEY and CDR2 SVGAGI. The CDR3 consists of 14 residues. V lost 2 bases and J 1 base, leaving 5 bases between the germline ends. CDR3 loop: CASSYELNTGELFF. CDR3 in DNA: TGTGCCAGCAGTTACGAGCTGAACACCGGGGAGCTGTTTTTT.

The table lists this clonotype with a few counts. This chain links TRBV29-1 with TRBJ2-7; perhaps TRBD1 as D (6 bases). This CDR3 comprises 14 residues. Per germline, CDR1 SQVTM and CDR2 ANQGSEA. Trimming left V 5 bases short and J 0 bases short, with 14 bases between. The CDR3, as DNA: TGCAGCGTTACCGCCCAGGGGTCCTCCTACGAGCAGTACTTC. Amino acid sequence: CSVTAQGSSYEQYF.

This clonotype has more than one count but fewer than ten. The V and J genes are TRBV11-1 and TRBJ1-2, with TRBD1 identical over 8 bases. The CDR3 runs 17 residues. Germline assignment: CDR1 SGHAT and CDR2 FQDESV (reference sequence). The V segment lost 5 bases and the J segment 4 bases; nucleotides outside the gene matches: 15. The CDR3 DNA is TGTGCCAGCAGCCTCCGGACAGGGACCAAATACCTCTATGGCTACACCTTC. Translation gives CASSLRTGTKYLYGYTF.

This clonotype occurred a few times. The chain combines TRBV15 with TRBJ1-4; D is undetermined. Trimming removed 4 bases from V and 0 bases from J, with 0 bases in between. Germline V gives CDR1 LNHNV, CDR2 YYDKDF (reference sequence). The CDR3 spans 12 residues. The CDR3 region has the DNA TGTGCCACCAGCACAACTAATGAAAAACTGTTTTTT. This codes for CATSTTNEKLFF.

The V gene is TRBV11-2, the J gene TRBJ1-2; 7 nucleotides match TRBD1. J gave up 4 bases and V 5 bases, and 4 bases lay outside the gene matches. The V gene's germline CDR1 is SGHAT and CDR2 FQNNGV. The CDR3 spans 13 residues. CDR3 bases: TGTGCCAGCAGCCGGGACAGTGTCTATGGCTACACCTTC. Its translation: CASSRDSVYGYTF.

This chain joins TRBV20-1 and TRBJ2-3, with a tentative D call TRBD2 (5 bases). Germline CDR1 is DFQATT and CDR2 is SNEGSKA (reference sequence). V lost 4 bases to trimming and J lost 2 bases, with 16 bases between them. The CDR3 contains 15 residues. The CDR3 DNA sequence: TGCAGTGCTAAAGAGGGAGAGCTCCTCACAGATACGCAGTATTTT. This gives the protein CSAKEGELLTDTQYF.

This clonotype was detected ten times or more. The chain uses TRBV5-1 and TRBJ1-2; D remains unclear. Trimming cost V 4 bases and J 6 bases, with 13 bases left between them. The CDR3 runs to 13 residues. CDR1 and CDR2 (germline): SGHRS, YFSETQ. CDR3 sequence reads: CASSHINDHGYTF. CDR3 coding DNA: TGCGCCAGCAGCCACATAAATGACCATGGCTACACCTTC.

This clonotype appeared many times. CDR3: CASSLLQDVGRRETQYF. The DNA for the CDR3 is TGTGCCAGCAGCTTGCTACAGGATGTTGGGAGACGGGAGACCCAGTACTTC. This chain joins TRBV5-6 and TRBJ2-5; D could derive from TRBD1 or TRBD2 (5 bases each). Looked up from germline, CDR1 is SGHDT and CDR2 is YYEEEE. Trimming removed 1 base at V and 5 bases at J, with 21 bases between. The CDR3 sequence is 17 residues long.

V is TRBV5-1 and J is TRBJ2-2, with D maybe TRBD1 (6 bases). The V end was cut by 4 bases, the J end by 6 bases, with 10 bases between. Germline V gene data show CDR1 as SGHRS and CDR2 as YFSETQ. The CDR3 is 13 residues long. CDR3 DNA: TGCGCCAGCAGCCCCCGGACAGCCGGGGAGCTGTTTTTT. This translates into CASSPRTAGELFF.

This clonotype has only a few counts. J is TRBJ2-7 and V is TRBV20-1; the match to TRBD2 covers 15 bases. This CDR3 is built from 20 residues. Trimming took 5 bases from V and 3 from J; bases not matched to a gene: 20. Germline CDR1 and CDR2: DFQATT and SNEGSKA (reference sequence). CDR3 region: CSAPRTTVGTSGRFLYEQYF. The DNA of the CDR3 is TGCAGTGCTCCACGGACAACCGTCGGGACTAGCGGGAGGTTCCTCTACGAGCAGTACTTC.

The chain joins TRBV12-3 or TRBV12-4 to TRBJ2-5; D uncertain. The CDR3 is made up of 14 amino acids. Trimming left V 5 bases short and J 2 bases short, with 12 bases between. In nucleotides, the CDR3 is TGTGCCAGCAGTCCCTTAAGTCCGCAAGAGACCCAGTACTTC. Encoded protein: CASSPLSPQETQYF.

The chain couples TRBV5-1 to TRBJ2-3; 7 bases agree with TRBD1. Per germline, CDR1 SGHRS and CDR2 YFSETQ. The CDR3 length is 14 residues. J gave up 0 bases and V 4 bases, and 2 bases lay outside the gene matches. CDR3 nucleotide sequence: TGCGCCAGCAGCCGGGACAGTAGCACAGATACGCAGTATTTT. Protein sequence: CASSRDSSTDTQYF.

This clonotype came up a few times. The rearrangement uses TRBV29-1 and TRBJ1-2; a possible D gene is TRBD1 (5 bases). V shed 2 bases and J shed 8 bases, with 15 bases lying between them. The CDR3 covers 13 residues. CDR1 and CDR2 (germline): SQVTM, ANQGSEA. CDR3 DNA sequence: TGCAGCGTTGAATCCCCAGGGCCCCTCGGCTACACCTTC. This codes for CSVESPGPLGYTF.

V is TRBV4-1 and J is TRBJ2-3, with D perhaps being TRBD1 or TRBD2 (6 bases each). Trimming took off 0 bases at V and 2 bases at J, with 15 bases between the two ends. CDR3 size: 17 residues. The germline V gene has CDR1 MGHRA and CDR2 YSYEKL. For the CDR3, the DNA is TGCGCCAGCAGCCAAGATGTGGGGGGCCGACCCACAGATACGCAGTATTTT. Translating gives CASSQDVGGRPTDTQYF.

This clonotype occurred a few times. This chain uses TRBV12-3 or TRBV12-4 with TRBJ1-1, with 9 bases that match TRBD1. With 7 bases clipped from V and 0 bases from J, the junction kept 6 bases outside the gene matches. The length of the CDR3 is 15 residues. The CDR3 spells CASNRDRALNTEAFF. CDR3 DNA: TGTGCCAGCAACCGGGACAGGGCTCTGAACACTGAAGCTTTCTTT.

V is TRBV20-1 and J is TRBJ2-7, with 10 positions matching TRBD2. The CDR3 runs 16 residues. V was pared by 1 base and J by 9 bases, with 15 bases of the junction left unmatched. Germline CDR1 reads DFQATT; CDR2 reads SNEGSKA (reference sequence). The CDR3: CSARGGTASGGPGQYF. CDR3 bases: TGCAGTGCTAGAGGGGGGACGGCTAGCGGGGGACCCGGGCAGTACTTC.

This chain connects TRBV24-1 to TRBJ2-1, with 14 bases lining up with TRBD2. This CDR3 has 19 residues. Germline assignment: CDR1 KGHDR and CDR2 SFDVKD. V was pared by 1 base and J by 0 bases, with 4 bases of the junction left unmatched. The CDR3 spells CATSDFGLAGGSSYNEQFF. The CDR3 region has the DNA TGTGCCACCAGTGATTTTGGACTAGCGGGAGGTAGCTCCTACAATGAGCAGTTCTTC.

This clonotype was detected only a few times. The V gene is TRBV9, the J gene TRBJ2-1, with 16 bases matching TRBD2. The CDR3 loop spans 15 amino acids. Unmatched junction bases numbered 7, after V lost 4 bases and J lost 12 bases. Germline lookup yields CDR1 SGDLS and CDR2 YYNGEE. In DNA form, the CDR3 reads TGTGCCAGCAGCCCAATCGGGACTAGCGGGGGGGTGCAGTTCTTC. Protein sequence: CASSPIGTSGGVQFF.

V is TRBV7-6 and J is TRBJ2-5, with D perhaps matching TRBD1 or TRBD2 (5 bases each). Germline CDR1 is SGHVS and CDR2 is FNYEAQ. The ends were cut back, 4 bases at V and 2 bases at J, with 11 bases in the middle. CDR3 size: 14 residues. The chain's CDR3 is CASSSGTEQETQYF. The DNA for the CDR3 is TGTGCCAGCAGCTCCGGGACGGAGCAAGAGACCCAGTACTTC.

There are many counts of this clonotype. This chain uses TRBV7-6 with TRBJ2-5, with D uncertain. Trimming removed 4 bases from V and 2 bases from J, with 2 bases in between. Germline lookup yields CDR1 SGHVS and CDR2 FNYEAQ. The CDR3 is 11 residues long. The CDR3 is CASSWQETQYF. In nucleotides, the CDR3 is TGTGCCAGCAGCTGGCAAGAGACCCAGTACTTC.